The 7 T cell receptor beta chains reported below all come from one sample, sequenced in a study of blood T cell repertoires in COVID-19. TCRdb's table, derived via immunoSEQ multiplex PCR, lists solely in-frame clones and lacks some. The repertoire holds about 360,000 clones, around 84% seen once, with about 2.9% in the top ten. The sequenced material came from peripheral blood. All receptors derive from a human donor in a cohort sampled during active COVID-19.

The V gene is TRBV2, the J gene TRBJ2-1, with 14 positions matching TRBD2. Germline V gives CDR1 SNHLY, CDR2 FYNNEI. The CDR3 is 19 amino acids. J gave up 3 bases and V 6 bases, and 13 bases lay outside the gene matches. The CDR3 spells CASRLMTSGGAGGYNEQFF. CDR3 sequence (DNA): TGTGCCAGCAGGCTCATGACTAGCGGGGGGGCTGGGGGCTACAATGAGCAGTTCTTC.

The rearrangement links TRBV5-8 to TRBJ2-6; weak D call: TRBD2 (6 bases). Trimming shortened V by 6 bases and J by 0 bases, and 10 bases separated the two germline ends. There are 15 residues in the CDR3. CDR1 SGHTS and CDR2 YDEGEE come from the germline V gene. CDR3 amino acids: CASIYGSSGANVLTF. In DNA, the CDR3 is TGTGCCAGCATCTACGGGAGCTCTGGGGCCAACGTCCTGACTTTC. Based on the CDR3 plus reference TRBV5-8 and TRBJ2-6, the full variable domain is EAGVTQSPTHLIKTRGQQATLRCSPISGHTSVYWYQQALGLGLQFLLWYDEGEERNRGNFPPRFSGRQFPNYSSELNVNALELEDSALYLCASIYGSSGANVLTFGAGSRLTVL.

The chain joins TRBV5-1 to TRBJ2-1; D might be TRBD1 (6 bases). Per germline, CDR1 SGHRS and CDR2 YFSETQ. V lost 1 base to trimming and J lost 0 bases, with 26 bases between them. The CDR3 contains 21 residues. The CDR3 here is CASSLNLVRTVTLSSYNEQFF. The CDR3, as DNA: TGCGCCAGCAGCTTGAATTTAGTGAGGACAGTCACCCTGAGCTCCTACAATGAGCAGTTCTTC.

With respect to this clone: The same CDR3 also results from other DNA sequences found in this sample. V usage is TRBV11-2 and J usage is TRBJ2-5; D not resolved. Germline V gene sequence: CDR1 SGHAT, CDR2 FQNNGV. CDR3 length: 13 residues. Trimming removed 0 bases from V and 4 bases from J, with 6 bases in between. CDR3 amino acids: CASSLDGRETQYF. As DNA, the CDR3 is TGTGCCAGCAGCTTAGATGGGCGAGAGACCCAGTACTTC.

The table lists this clone with a few counts. V usage is TRBV2 and J usage is TRBJ1-4; perhaps TRBD1 as D (5 bases). Germline V CDR1 and CDR2: SNHLY, FYNNEI. The germline V and J ends were trimmed by 7 bases and 0 bases, with 9 bases remaining between them. CDR3 length: 14 residues. The DNA for the CDR3 is TGTGCCAGCAAGGACACGTCAACTAATGAAAAACTGTTTTTT. It specifies CASKDTSTNEKLFF.

The V gene is TRBV7-2, the J gene TRBJ1-4; 7 bases match TRBD1. Germline CDR1 and CDR2: SGHTA and FQGNSA. The CDR3 is 14 amino acids. V lost 5 bases and J lost 8; bases outside the gene matches: 8. The CDR3 sequence: CASSRGQRYEKLFF. CDR3 bases: TGTGCCAGCAGCCGGGGACAGCGGTACGAAAAACTGTTTTTT.

The rearrangement joins TRBV6-5 to TRBJ2-3; TRBD1 matches at 7 bases. Germline V CDR1 and CDR2: MNHEY, SVGAGI. CDR3 size: 14 residues. The junction had 5 bases not matched to a gene; V was cut back by 6 bases and J by 2 bases. CDR3 sequence reads: CASRQDRDTDTQYF. The CDR3, as DNA: TGTGCCAGCAGGCAAGACAGGGACACAGATACGCAGTATTTT.